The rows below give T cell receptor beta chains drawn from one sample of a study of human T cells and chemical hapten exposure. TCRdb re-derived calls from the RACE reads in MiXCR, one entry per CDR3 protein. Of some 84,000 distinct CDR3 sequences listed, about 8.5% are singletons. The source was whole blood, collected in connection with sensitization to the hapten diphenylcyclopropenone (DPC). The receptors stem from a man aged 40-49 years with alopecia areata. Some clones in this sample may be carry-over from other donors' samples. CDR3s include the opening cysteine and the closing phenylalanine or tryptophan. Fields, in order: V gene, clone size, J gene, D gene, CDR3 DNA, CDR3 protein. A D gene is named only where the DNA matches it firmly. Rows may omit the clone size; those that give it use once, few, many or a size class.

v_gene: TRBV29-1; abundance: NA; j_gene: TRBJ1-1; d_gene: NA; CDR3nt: TGCAGCGTTGAAAGCGGCAGTGGAAGGCTCACTGAAGCTTTCTTT; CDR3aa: CSVESGSGRLTEAFF
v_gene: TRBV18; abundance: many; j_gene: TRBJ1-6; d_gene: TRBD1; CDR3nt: TGTGCCAGCTCACCCAAAAGCTCCGGGACAGAACTCCACTTT; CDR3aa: CASSPKSSGTELHF
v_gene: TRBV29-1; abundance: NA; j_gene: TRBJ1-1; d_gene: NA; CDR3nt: TGCAGCGTTGAAGTCTGGGCAGCTGGTGCTTTCTTT; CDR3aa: CSVEVWAAGAFF
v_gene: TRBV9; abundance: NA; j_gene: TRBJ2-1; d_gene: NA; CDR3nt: TGTGCCAGCAGCGTAGTTGGGCTAGCGCGAGAGCAGTTCTTC; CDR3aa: CASSVVGLAREQFF
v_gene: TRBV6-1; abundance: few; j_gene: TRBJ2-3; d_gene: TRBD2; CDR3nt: TGTGCCAGCAGTGAACTTAGGGGACTAGCGGGAAGCACAGATACGCAGTATTTT; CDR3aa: CASSELRGLAGSTDTQYF
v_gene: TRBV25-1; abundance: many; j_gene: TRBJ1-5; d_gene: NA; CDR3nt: TGTGCCAGCAGTGAAGGGCAGAGCAATCAGCCCCAGCATTTT; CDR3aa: CASSEGQSNQPQHF
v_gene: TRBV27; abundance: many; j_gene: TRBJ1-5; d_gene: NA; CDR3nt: TGTGCCAGCAGTTTATCCGGGGGTTATCAGCCCCAGCATTTT; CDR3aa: CASSLSGGYQPQHF
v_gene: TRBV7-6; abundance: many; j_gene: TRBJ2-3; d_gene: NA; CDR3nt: TGTGCCAGCGGCCCACCAGGGGCGGGGGATACGCAGTATTTT; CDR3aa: CASGPPGAGDTQYF
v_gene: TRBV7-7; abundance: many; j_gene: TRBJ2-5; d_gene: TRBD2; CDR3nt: TGTGCTAGCAGCTTAACCGGGGGGGGAGAGACCCAGTACTTC; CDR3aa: CASSLTGGGETQYF
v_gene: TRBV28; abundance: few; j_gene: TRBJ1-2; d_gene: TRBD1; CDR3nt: TGTGCCAGCAGTGACAGGGGGCCAGACTATGGCTACACCTTC; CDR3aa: CASSDRGPDYGYTF
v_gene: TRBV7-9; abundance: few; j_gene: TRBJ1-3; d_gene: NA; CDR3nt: TGTGCCAGCGGAGTGGGAGCGGCTGGAAACACCATATATTTT; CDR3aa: CASGVGAAGNTIYF
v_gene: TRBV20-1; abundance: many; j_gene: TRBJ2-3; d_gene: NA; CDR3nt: TGCAGTGCGGCACGTGATACGCAGTATTTT; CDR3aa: CSAARDTQYF
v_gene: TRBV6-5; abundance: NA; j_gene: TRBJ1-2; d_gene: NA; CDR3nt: TGTGCCAGCAGTTACTCAGGGTATCCCTATGGCTACACCTTC; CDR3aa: CASSYSGYPYGYTF
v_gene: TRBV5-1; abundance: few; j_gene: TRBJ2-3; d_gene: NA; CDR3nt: TGCGCCAGCGCCGCAGGGACAGATACGCAGTATTTT; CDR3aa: CASAAGTDTQYF
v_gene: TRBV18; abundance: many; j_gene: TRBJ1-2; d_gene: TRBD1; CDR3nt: TGTGCCAGCTCACTCGATCGGACAGGGTCTGGCTACACCTTC; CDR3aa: CASSLDRTGSGYTF
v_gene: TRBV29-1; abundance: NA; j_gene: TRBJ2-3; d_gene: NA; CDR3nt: TGCAGCATCCAAACAGGCTTATTTAACACAGATACGCAGTATTTT; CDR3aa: CSIQTGLFNTDTQYF
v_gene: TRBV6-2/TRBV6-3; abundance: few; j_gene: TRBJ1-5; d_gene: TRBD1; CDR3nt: TGTGCCAGCAGCCGAGGGACAGGGGGAAATCAGCCCCAGCATTTT; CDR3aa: CASSRGTGGNQPQHF
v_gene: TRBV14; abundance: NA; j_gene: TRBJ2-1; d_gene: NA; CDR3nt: TGTGCCAGCAGCCAAGGGACAATCGACAGCTCCTACAATGAGCAGTTCTTC; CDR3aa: CASSQGTIDSSYNEQFF
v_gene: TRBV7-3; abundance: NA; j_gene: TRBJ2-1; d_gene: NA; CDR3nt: TGTGCCAGCAGCTCTAATCAGGGGTTCGATGAGCAGTTCTTC; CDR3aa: CASSSNQGFDEQFF
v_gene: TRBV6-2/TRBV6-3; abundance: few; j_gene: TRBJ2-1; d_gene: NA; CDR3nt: TGTGCCAGCAGTTCAGCGTACAGCGGAGGCGGTTACAATGAGCAGTTCTTC; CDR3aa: CASSSAYSGGGYNEQFF
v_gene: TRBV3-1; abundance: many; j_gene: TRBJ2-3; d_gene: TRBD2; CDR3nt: TGTGCCAGCAGCCAAGATCGACTAGCGACAGATACGCAGTATTTT; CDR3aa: CASSQDRLATDTQYF
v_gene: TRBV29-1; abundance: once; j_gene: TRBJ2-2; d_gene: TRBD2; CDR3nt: TGCAGCGTTGGACTAGCGGCCGGGGAGCTGTTTTTT; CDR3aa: CSVGLAAGELFF
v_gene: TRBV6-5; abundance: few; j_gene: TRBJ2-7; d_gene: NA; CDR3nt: TGTGCCAGCAGTACTGAAGGAGGAACTTCCTACGAGCAGTACTTC; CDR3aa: CASSTEGGTSYEQYF
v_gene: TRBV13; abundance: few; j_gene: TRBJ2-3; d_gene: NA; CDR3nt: TGTGCCAGCAGCTTAGGCCTCGGTGGGGGATTCACAGATACGCAGTATTTT; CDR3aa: CASSLGLGGGFTDTQYF
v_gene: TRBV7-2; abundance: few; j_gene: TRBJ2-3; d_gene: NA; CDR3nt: TGTGCCAGCAGCCCCGGGCTGGTAGATACGCAGTATTTT; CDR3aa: CASSPGLVDTQYF
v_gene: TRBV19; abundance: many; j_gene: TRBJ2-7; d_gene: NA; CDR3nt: TGTGCCAGTAGTCCCTCAGAGAACTCCTACGAGCAGTACTTC; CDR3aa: CASSPSENSYEQYF
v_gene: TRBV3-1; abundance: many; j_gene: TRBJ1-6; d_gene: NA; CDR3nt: TGTGCCAGCAGCCCCTTCAGGGGAGGGAGTTCACCCCTCCACTTT; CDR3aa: CASSPFRGGSSPLHF
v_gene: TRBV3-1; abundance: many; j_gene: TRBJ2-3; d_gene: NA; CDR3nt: TGTGCCAGCAGCCAAGGAATCAGAGATACGCAGTATTTT; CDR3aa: CASSQGIRDTQYF
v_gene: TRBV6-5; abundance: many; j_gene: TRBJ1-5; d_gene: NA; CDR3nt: TGTGCCAGCAGGATCAGAGAATACAGCAATCAGCCCCAGCATTTT; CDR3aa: CASRIREYSNQPQHF
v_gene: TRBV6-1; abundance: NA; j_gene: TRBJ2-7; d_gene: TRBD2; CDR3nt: TGTGCCAGCAGTGGACGAGCGGGGCTCTCCTACGAGCAGTACTTC; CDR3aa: CASSGRAGLSYEQYF
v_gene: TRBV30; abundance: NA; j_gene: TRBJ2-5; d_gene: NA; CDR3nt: TGTGCCTGGAGTCAGGGCAGCCAAGAGACCCAGTACTTC; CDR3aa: CAWSQGSQETQYF
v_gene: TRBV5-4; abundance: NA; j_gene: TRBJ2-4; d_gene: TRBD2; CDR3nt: TGTGCCAGCAGCTTGAGGGACCTAGCGGGTGGGAGGGGCATTCAGTACTTC; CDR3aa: CASSLRDLAGGRGIQYF
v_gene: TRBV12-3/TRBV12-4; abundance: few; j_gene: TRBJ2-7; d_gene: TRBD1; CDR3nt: TGTGCCAGCAGCTCCGGTGGGACAGGGGGTTACGAGCAGTACTTC; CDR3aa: CASSSGGTGGYEQYF
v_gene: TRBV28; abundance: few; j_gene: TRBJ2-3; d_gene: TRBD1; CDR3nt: TGTGCCAGCAGTTTACCCATCGGACAGGGGCCGAGCACAGATACGCAGTATTTT; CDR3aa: CASSLPIGQGPSTDTQYF
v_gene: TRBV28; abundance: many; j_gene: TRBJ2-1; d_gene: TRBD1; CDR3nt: TGTGCCAGCAGGCCGGTCTCACAGGGGGACTACAATGAGCAGTTCTTC; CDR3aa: CASRPVSQGDYNEQFF
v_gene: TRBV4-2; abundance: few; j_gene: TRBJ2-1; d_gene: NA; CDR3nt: TGTGCCAGCAGCCGAGAGGGCAATGAGCAGTTCTTC; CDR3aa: CASSREGNEQFF
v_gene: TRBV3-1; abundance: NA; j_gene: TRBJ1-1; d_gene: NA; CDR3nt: TGTGCCAGCAGCCAAGCGGGGCCGAACACTGAAGCTTTCTTT; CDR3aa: CASSQAGPNTEAFF
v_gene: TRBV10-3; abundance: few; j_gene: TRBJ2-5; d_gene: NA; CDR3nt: TGTGCCATCAGTGAGTCGAGGGCATACCCGGAGGAGACCAAGTACTTC; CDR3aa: CAISESRAYPEETKYF
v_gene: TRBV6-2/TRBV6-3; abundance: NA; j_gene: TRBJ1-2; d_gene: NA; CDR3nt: TGTGCCAGCAGTTACTCGAGCGGGGGACGGCGTGGCTACACCTTC; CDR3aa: CASSYSSGGRRGYTF
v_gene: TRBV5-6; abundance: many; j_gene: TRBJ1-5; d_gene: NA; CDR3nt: TGTGCCAGCAGCTTGAAACCGGGGGCGGGAAATCAGCCCCAGCATTTT; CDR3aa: CASSLKPGAGNQPQHF
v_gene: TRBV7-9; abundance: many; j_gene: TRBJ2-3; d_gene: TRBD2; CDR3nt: TGTGCCAGCAGCTCCTTAGCGGGAGGGCTTAATACGCAGTATTTT; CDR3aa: CASSSLAGGLNTQYF
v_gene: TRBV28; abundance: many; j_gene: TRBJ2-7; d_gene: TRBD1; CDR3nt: TGTGCCAGCAGCCCAGGGGGCGCCGCCCACGAGCAGTACTTC; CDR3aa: CASSPGGAAHEQYF
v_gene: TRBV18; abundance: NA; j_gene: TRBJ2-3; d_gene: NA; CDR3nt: TGTGCCAGCTCACCAATCGTTCCGACAGGCCCAGATACGCAGTATTTT; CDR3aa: CASSPIVPTGPDTQYF
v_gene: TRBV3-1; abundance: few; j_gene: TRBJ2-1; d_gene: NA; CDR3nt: TGTGCCAGCAGCCAATACCCGGGAGCGGTAAGTGAGCAGTTCTTC; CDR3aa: CASSQYPGAVSEQFF
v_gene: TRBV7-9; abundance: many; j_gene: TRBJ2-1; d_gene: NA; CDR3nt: TGTGCCAGCAGCCCCTTGGTGGTCCATGAGCAGTTCTTC; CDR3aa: CASSPLVVHEQFF
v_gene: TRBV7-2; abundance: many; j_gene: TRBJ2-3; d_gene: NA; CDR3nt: TGTGCCAGCAGCTTAAGGGCCAGAGATACGCAGTATTTT; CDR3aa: CASSLRARDTQYF
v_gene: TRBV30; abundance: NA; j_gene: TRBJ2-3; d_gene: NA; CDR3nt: TGTGCCTGGAGTAATACGGGAGCAGATACGCAGTATTTT; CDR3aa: CAWSNTGADTQYF
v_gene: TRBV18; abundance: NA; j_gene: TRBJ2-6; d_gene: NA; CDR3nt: TGTGCCAGCTCACTGACCGGGGTTGGGACGGCCAGCTCTGGGGCCAACGTCCTGACTTTC; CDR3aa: CASSLTGVGTASSGANVLTF
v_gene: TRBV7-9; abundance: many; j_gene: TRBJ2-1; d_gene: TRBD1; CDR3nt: TGTGCCAGCAGCTTAGTCGACAGGGCCAGGTTCTTC; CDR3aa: CASSLVDRARFF
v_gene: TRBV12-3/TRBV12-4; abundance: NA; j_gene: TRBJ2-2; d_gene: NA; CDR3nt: TGTGCCAGCAGTTTGGCCGCCGGCTTGGGCGGGGAGCTGTTTTTT; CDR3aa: CASSLAAGLGGELFF
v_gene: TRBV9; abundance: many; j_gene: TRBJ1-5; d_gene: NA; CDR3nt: TGTGCCAGCAGCGTAGCGGGGTCGGGTACTCAGCCCCAGCATTTT; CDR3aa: CASSVAGSGTQPQHF
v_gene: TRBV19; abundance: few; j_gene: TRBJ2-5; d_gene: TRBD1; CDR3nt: TGTGCCAGTAGTCGCGGACAGGGAGGAGAGACCCAGTACTTC; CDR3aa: CASSRGQGGETQYF
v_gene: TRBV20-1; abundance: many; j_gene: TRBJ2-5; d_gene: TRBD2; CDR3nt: TGCAGTGCCGGGACTAGCGGGAGGGCCGGCGAGACCCAGTACTTC; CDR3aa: CSAGTSGRAGETQYF
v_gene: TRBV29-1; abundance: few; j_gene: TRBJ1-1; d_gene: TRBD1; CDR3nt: TGCAGCGTTGAAGTTATGACAGGGGCTAACGAAGCTTTCTTT; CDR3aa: CSVEVMTGANEAFF
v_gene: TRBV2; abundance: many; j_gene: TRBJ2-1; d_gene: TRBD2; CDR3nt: TGTGCCAGCATCTGGGGACTAGCGGGAAACAATGAGCAGTTCTTC; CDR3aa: CASIWGLAGNNEQFF
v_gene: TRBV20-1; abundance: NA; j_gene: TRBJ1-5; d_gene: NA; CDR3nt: TGCAGTGCCAGCAGGACGGATCAGCCCCAGCATTTT; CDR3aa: CSASRTDQPQHF
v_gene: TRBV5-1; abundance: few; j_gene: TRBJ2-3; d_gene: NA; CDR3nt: TGCGCCAGCAGCACACCCACAGATACGCAGTATTTT; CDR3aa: CASSTPTDTQYF